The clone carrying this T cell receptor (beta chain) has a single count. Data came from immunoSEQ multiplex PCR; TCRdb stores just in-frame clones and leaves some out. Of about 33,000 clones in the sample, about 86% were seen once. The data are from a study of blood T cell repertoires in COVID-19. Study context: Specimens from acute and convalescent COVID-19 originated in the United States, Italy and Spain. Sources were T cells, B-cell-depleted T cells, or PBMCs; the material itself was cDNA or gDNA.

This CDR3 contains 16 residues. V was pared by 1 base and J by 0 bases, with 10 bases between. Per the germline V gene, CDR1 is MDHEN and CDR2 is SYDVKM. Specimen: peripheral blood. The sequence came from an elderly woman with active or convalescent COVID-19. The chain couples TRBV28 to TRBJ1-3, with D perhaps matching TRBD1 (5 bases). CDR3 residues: CASSLLGQTSGNTIYF. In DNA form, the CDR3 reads TGTGCCAGCAGTTTATTGGGGCAGACCTCTGGAAACACCATATATTTT.